The rows below give T cell receptor beta chains drawn from one sample of a study of cytomegalovirus exposure and HLA in healthy donors. Method: immunoSEQ multiplex PCR; TCRdb's copy keeps in-frame clones and lacks some. The repertoire holds more than 95,000 clones, around nine tenths seen once, with 1.5% to 2% in the top ten. The sequenced sample was PBMCs. The receptors shown here come from a young woman in good health and CMV-seronegative. The CDR3 runs from the conserved cysteine through the conserved F or W.

v_gene: TRBV5-1
len: 15
j_gene: TRBJ2-1
CDR3aa: CASSKGQGTYNEQFF

v_gene: TRBV7-3
len: 15
j_gene: TRBJ2-1
CDR3aa: CASSLGGRAGNEQFF

v_gene: TRBV5-6
len: 15
j_gene: TRBJ2-5
CDR3aa: CASSSAGTGIETQYF

v_gene: TRBV5-1
len: 14
j_gene: TRBJ1-4
CDR3aa: CASRGLATNEKLFF

v_gene: TRBV7-2
len: 14
j_gene: TRBJ2-7
CDR3aa: CASTLGGPTHEQYF

v_gene: TRBV6-5
len: 13
j_gene: TRBJ2-7
CDR3aa: CATGRGYSYEQYF

v_gene: TRBV19
len: 14
j_gene: TRBJ1-2
CDR3aa: CASSPTGGRQGYTF

v_gene: TRBV27
len: 16
j_gene: TRBJ2-1
CDR3aa: CASRMTGTSGRSEQFF

v_gene: TRBV5-1
len: 16
j_gene: TRBJ1-6
CDR3aa: CASSLGQGVDNSPLHF

v_gene: TRBV6-5
len: 14
j_gene: TRBJ1-1
CDR3aa: CASSYSRENTEAFF

v_gene: TRBV7-7
len: 19
j_gene: TRBJ2-1
CDR3aa: CASSLDSPSSGGVENEQFF

v_gene: TRBV28
len: 14
j_gene: TRBJ1-2
CDR3aa: CASSLTQGPYGYTF

v_gene: TRBV6-6
len: 14
j_gene: TRBJ2-7
CDR3aa: CASSYSAGAGEQYF

v_gene: TRBV9
len: 13
j_gene: TRBJ1-2
CDR3aa: CASSPGGSYGYTF

v_gene: TRBV27
len: 13
j_gene: TRBJ2-7
CDR3aa: CASSDRGAYEQYF

v_gene: TRBV2
len: 15
j_gene: TRBJ1-1
CDR3aa: CASSRRQGPNTEAFF

v_gene: TRBV9
len: 14
j_gene: TRBJ1-2
CDR3aa: CASSVATADYGYTF

v_gene: TRBV28
len: 13
j_gene: TRBJ1-1
CDR3aa: CASRNTGYTEAFF

v_gene: TRBV2
len: 12
j_gene: TRBJ1-1
CDR3aa: CASSEMKGEAFF

v_gene: TRBV28
len: 15
j_gene: TRBJ1-5
CDR3aa: CASRQGGGSGQPQHF

v_gene: TRBV5-1
len: 16
j_gene: TRBJ2-7
CDR3aa: CASSPRGRVADGEQYF

v_gene: TRBV5-6
len: 12
j_gene: TRBJ2-7
CDR3aa: CASSLGQSEQYF

v_gene: TRBV5-4
len: 14
j_gene: TRBJ1-5
CDR3aa: CASSLDRDNQPQHF

v_gene: TRBV7-3
len: 15
j_gene: TRBJ2-1
CDR3aa: CASSLRAGEGNEQFF

v_gene: TRBV13
len: 13
j_gene: TRBJ2-5
CDR3aa: CASSLAQQETQYF

v_gene: TRBV7-6
len: 18
j_gene: TRBJ1-1
CDR3aa: CASSLSWGRGASGTEAFF

v_gene: TRBV2
len: 13
j_gene: TRBJ1-5
CDR3aa: CASRQGDHQPQHF

v_gene: TRBV7-2
len: 17
j_gene: TRBJ2-1
CDR3aa: CASSLAGASGRAWEQFF

v_gene: TRBV28
len: 15
j_gene: TRBJ2-2
CDR3aa: CASRDGVINTGELFF

v_gene: TRBV27
len: 16
j_gene: TRBJ2-7
CDR3aa: CASSIGTSGTYYEQYF

v_gene: TRBV4-1
len: 15
j_gene: TRBJ1-2
CDR3aa: CASSPRTGVGYGYTF

v_gene: TRBV27
len: 13
j_gene: TRBJ2-5
CDR3aa: CASQTGSQETQYF

v_gene: TRBV6-5
len: 13
j_gene: TRBJ1-1
CDR3aa: CASRVQGATEAFF

v_gene: TRBV9
len: 15
j_gene: TRBJ2-1
CDR3aa: CASSASGISYNEQFF

v_gene: TRBV2
len: 15
j_gene: TRBJ2-1
CDR3aa: CASSGGGTSYNEQFF

v_gene: TRBV6-1
len: 15
j_gene: TRBJ2-2
CDR3aa: CASNGELAGPGELFF

v_gene: TRBV27
len: 15
j_gene: TRBJ2-1
CDR3aa: CASSQEREGRGEQFF

v_gene: TRBV7-8
len: 14
j_gene: TRBJ2-7
CDR3aa: CASSLVGRVYEQYF

v_gene: TRBV9
len: 14
j_gene: TRBJ2-3
CDR3aa: CASSEGPARDTQYF

v_gene: TRBV29-1
len: 12
j_gene: TRBJ2-1
CDR3aa: CSVVGGVNEQFF

v_gene: TRBV30
len: 14
j_gene: TRBJ1-1
CDR3aa: CAWSVARGRTEAFF

v_gene: TRBV5-1
len: 14
j_gene: TRBJ1-1
CDR3aa: CASSLGQPNTEAFF

v_gene: TRBV19
len: 14
j_gene: TRBJ2-1
CDR3aa: CASSSGLLYNEQFF